The 4 T cell receptor beta chains below were found in one sample sequenced in a study of T cells in Graves' hyperthyroidism and ophthalmopathy. The TCR beta CDR3 regions underwent amplification using RNA transcripts as the source. During a first-round RT-PCR of the TCR CDR3, the HTBI primer set was used. Via MiXCR, TCRdb re-called the multiplex PCR reads, giving one row per CDR3 protein. The table has hundreds of thousands of distinct CDR3 sequences, roughly 45% seen once. Sequenced input: peripheral blood or thyroid tissue (not recorded which). The receptors were gathered from an adult man with Graves' disease, either hyperthyroidism or ophthalmopathy (not recorded which).

The V and J genes are TRBV5-1 and TRBJ1-1; D not certain. The CDR3 has 12 residues. Deletions cut 1 base from V and 10 bases from J, with 11 bases between. The germline CDR1 and CDR2 sequences are SGHRS and YFSETQ. CDR3 in amino acids: CASSLPAAGAFF. The CDR3 DNA reads as TGCGCCAGCAGCTTGCCCGCGGCCGGAGCTTTCTTT.

Worth noting for this clonotype: Germline is not matched at one junction end, which may reflect a read error. The chain is built from TRBV29-1 and TRBJ2-6, with 8 nucleotides matching TRBD1. Germline CDR1 SQVTM, CDR2 ANQGSEA. The CDR3 spans 13 residues. CDR3 in amino acids: CSATYRGVNVLTF. The CDR3 nucleotides read TGCAGCGCTACATACAGGGGGGTCAACGTCCTGACTTTC.

The chain recombines TRBV7-9 with TRBJ1-2; 8 bases match TRBD1. Germline values: CDR1 SEHNR, CDR2 FQNEAQ (reference sequence). J was trimmed by 0 bases and V by 5 bases; bases with no gene match: 8. The CDR3 sequence is 16 residues long. CDR3 region: CASSVTGARTNYGYTF. In DNA form, the CDR3 reads TGTGCCAGCAGCGTGACAGGGGCGAGGACTAACTATGGCTACACCTTC.

Concerning this clonotype: This sequence may be a read error, since a much larger clone differs from it by one base. The chain joins TRBV6-1 to TRBJ1-1; D is uncertain. CDR1 and CDR2 (germline): MNHNS, SASEGT. The V end lost 7 bases, the J end lost 6 bases, and 6 bases lay between the germline ends. CDR3 length: 10 residues. The CDR3 reads CASKRAEAFF. The CDR3 DNA reads as TGTGCCAGCAAACGAGCTGAAGCTTTCTTT.